Sequencing of this T cell receptor (beta chain) was carried out in a study of blood T cell repertoires in COVID-19. About the research overall: Acute and convalescent COVID-19 specimens originated in the United States, Italy and Spain.

The germline V gene has CDR1 SGHRS and CDR2 YFSETQ. V shed 4 bases and J 3 bases; nucleotides not matched to a gene: 5. The CDR3 is made up of 14 amino acids. The table came from immunoSEQ multiplex PCR; TCRdb's copy has only in-frame clones and leaves some out. The table includes 25,000 to 30,000 clones, 70% to 90% detected once. This TCR was sampled from a human donor in a cohort sampled during active COVID-19. The sequencing sample was made of peripheral blood. This rearrangement joins TRBV5-1 to TRBJ2-7; the match to TRBD1 covers 9 bases. The CDR3 DNA is TGCGCCAGCAGCCGCGGGACAGGGATCTACGAGCAGTACTTC. Protein product: CASSRGTGIYEQYF.